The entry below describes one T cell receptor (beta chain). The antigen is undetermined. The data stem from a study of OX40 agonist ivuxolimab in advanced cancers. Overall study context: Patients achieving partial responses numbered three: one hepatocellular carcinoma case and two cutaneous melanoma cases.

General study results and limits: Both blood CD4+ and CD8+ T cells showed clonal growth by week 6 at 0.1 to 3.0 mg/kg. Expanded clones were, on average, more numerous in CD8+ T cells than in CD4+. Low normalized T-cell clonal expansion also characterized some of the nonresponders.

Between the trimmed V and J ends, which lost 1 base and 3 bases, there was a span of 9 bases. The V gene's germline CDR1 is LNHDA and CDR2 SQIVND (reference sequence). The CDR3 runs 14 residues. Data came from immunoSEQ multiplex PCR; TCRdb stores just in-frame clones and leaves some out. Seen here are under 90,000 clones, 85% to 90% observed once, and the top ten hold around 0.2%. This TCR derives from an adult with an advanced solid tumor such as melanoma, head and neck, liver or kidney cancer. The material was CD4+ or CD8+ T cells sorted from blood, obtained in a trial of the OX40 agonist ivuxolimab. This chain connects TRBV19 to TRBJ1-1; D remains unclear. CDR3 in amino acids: CASSIVVGYTEAFF. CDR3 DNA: TGTGCCAGTAGTATAGTCGTAGGATACACTGAAGCTTTCTTT. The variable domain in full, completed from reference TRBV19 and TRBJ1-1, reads DGGITQSPKYLFRKEGQNVTLSCEQNLNHDAMYWYRQDPGQGLRLIYYSQIVNDFQKGDIAEGYSVSREKKESFPLTVTSAQKNPTAFYLCASSIVVGYTEAFFGQGTRLTVV.